These 25 T cell receptor beta chains were all obtained from the same sample, sequenced in a study of graft-versus-host responses after intestinal transplantation. The repertoire was sequenced with immunoSEQ multiplex PCR; TCRdb's copy has only in-frame clones and lacks some. The sample carries some 15,000 clones, roughly 80% recorded once. Graft samples were processed, releasing intraepithelial and lamina propria lymphocytes. This sample comprised ileum tissue, obtained just over 100 days after intestinal transplant. These receptors all come from a human patient who received an intestinal transplant, so some T cells may come from the graft donor.

The V gene is TRBV4-1, the J gene TRBJ2-2, with D perhaps matching TRBD1 (6 bases). Trimming stripped 4 bases from V and 4 bases from J, with 13 bases between. Per germline, CDR1 MGHRA and CDR2 YSYEKL. The CDR3 covers 15 residues. The CDR3: CASSLLPGATGELFF. The CDR3 DNA sequence: TGCGCCAGCAGCCTCCTTCCAGGGGCCACCGGGGAGCTGTTTTTT.

The genes are TRBV27 and TRBJ1-2; D remains ambiguous. The CDR3 spans 15 residues. In germline, CDR1 is MNHEY, CDR2 SMNVEV (reference sequence). The ends were cut back, 1 base at V and 0 bases at J, with 9 bases in the middle. The CDR3 loop is CASSLLPVSNYGYTF. CDR3 in DNA: TGTGCCAGCAGTTTATTACCCGTCTCTAACTATGGCTACACCTTC.

The chain joins TRBV30 to TRBJ1-1; D is undetermined. This CDR3 comprises 13 residues. Germline CDR1 and CDR2: GTSNPN and SVGIG (reference sequence). V dropped 5 bases and J dropped 3 bases, with 13 bases sitting between them. The CDR3 DNA reads as TGTGCCTGGGAAATCAACAGATACACTGAAGCTTTCTTT. Translated, it gives CAWEINRYTEAFF.

The rearrangement joins TRBV10-3 to TRBJ2-6; D might be TRBD1 or TRBD2, each matching 5 bases. Per germline, CDR1 ENHRY and CDR2 SYGVKD. V shed 4 bases and J shed 0 bases, with 25 bases lying between them. CDR3 length equals 21 residues. CDR3: CAISGPRRDGPPSSGANVLTF. DNA of the CDR3: TGTGCCATCAGTGGCCCACGTAGGGACGGCCCCCCGAGCTCTGGGGCCAACGTCCTGACTTTC.

The chain combines TRBV4-1 with TRBJ2-7; D gene unclear. This CDR3 contains 14 residues. CDR1 and CDR2 from the germline V gene are MGHRA and YSYEKL. Trimming removed 4 bases from V and 2 bases from J, with 12 bases in between. The CDR3: CASSRRVLTYEQYF. CDR3 in DNA: TGCGCCAGCAGCCGAAGGGTATTAACCTACGAGCAGTACTTC.

The chain employs TRBV18 and TRBJ1-3; D call uncertain. CDR3 length: 16 residues. Trimming cost V 1 base and J 0 bases, with 10 bases left between them. From germline, CDR1 is KGHSH and CDR2 LQKENI. The CDR3 loop is CASSPLRLPSGNTIYF. Written as DNA, the CDR3 is TGTGCCAGCTCACCACTTCGACTTCCCTCTGGAAACACCATATATTTT.

This chain connects TRBV2 to TRBJ2-7; TRBD2 aligns across 13 bases. The ends lost 2 bases at V and 4 bases at J; junction bases unmatched: 5. The CDR3 consists of 16 residues. Germline lookup yields CDR1 SNHLY and CDR2 FYNNEI. As DNA, the CDR3 is TGTGCCAGCAGTGAAAGGGGACTAGCGGGACTTTACGAGCAGTACTTC. Its translation is CASSERGLAGLYEQYF.

This chain connects TRBV9 to TRBJ2-1, with D maybe TRBD2 (6 bases). The ends were cut back, 0 bases at V and 2 bases at J, with 12 bases in the middle. CDR3 size: 16 residues. CDR1 is SGDLS, CDR2 YYNGEE, per germline. CDR3 loop: CASSVGAWEAYNEQFF. The CDR3 nucleotides are TGTGCCAGCAGCGTAGGGGCCTGGGAGGCCTACAATGAGCAGTTCTTC.

This clone was observed a few times. The genes are TRBV10-3 and TRBJ1-5, with D perhaps matching TRBD1 (5 bases). With 0 bases removed from V and 9 bases from J, the gap between germline ends came to 9 bases. This CDR3 has 13 residues. The germline gives CDR1 ENHRY, CDR2 SYGVKD. The CDR3 nucleotides read TGTGCCATCAGTGAGTCGGCGGGGGGGCCCCAGCATTTT. Amino acid sequence: CAISESAGGPQHF.

CDR3 protein: CASRKLKRESTDTQYF. The CDR3 nucleotides are TGTGCCAGCAGGAAACTCAAGCGGGAGAGCACAGATACGCAGTATTTT. The V call is TRBV28, the J call TRBJ2-3; 8 bases fit TRBD2. The V gene's germline CDR1 is MDHEN and CDR2 SYDVKM. V trimming: 6 bases; J trimming: 0 bases; junction bases outside the gene matches: 8. This CDR3 comprises 16 residues.

This chain joins TRBV6-4 and TRBJ2-1; 8 bases align to TRBD2. CDR1 is MRHNA, CDR2 SNTAGT, per germline. The junction had 4 bases not matched to a gene; V was cut back by 2 bases and J by 7 bases. The length of the CDR3 is 14 residues. This chain's CDR3 is CASSDPGTSNEQFF. The CDR3, as DNA: TGTGCCAGCAGTGACCCCGGGACTAGTAATGAGCAGTTCTTC.

This clone was counted once. The V and J genes are TRBV19 and TRBJ2-1; 12 nucleotides agree with TRBD2. The CDR3 totals 14 residues. Germline CDR1 LNHDA, CDR2 SQIVND (reference sequence). With V trimmed by 5 bases and J by 15 bases, 11 bases remained unmatched. The CDR3 here is CASSSKGTSGPLFF. The CDR3 nucleotides read TGTGCCAGTAGTTCCAAAGGGACTAGCGGGCCACTGTTCTTC.

The table lists this clone with a count of one. The genes are TRBV6-1 and TRBJ2-5; the D gene is possibly TRBD1 (5 bases). V dropped 2 bases and J dropped 5 bases, with 15 bases sitting between them. This CDR3 has 15 amino acids. Germline V gene data show CDR1 as MNHNS and CDR2 as SASEGT. CDR3 coding DNA: TGTGCCAGCAGTGAAAGTACAGGTGGTGGGGAGACCCAGTACTTC. This gives the protein CASSESTGGGETQYF.

The chain joins TRBV30 to TRBJ2-1; 8 bases agree with TRBD2. CDR3 length equals 15 residues. In germline, CDR1 is GTSNPN, CDR2 SVGIG (reference sequence). J lost 7 bases, V lost 0 bases, and 8 bases had no gene match. The CDR3 is CAWSVSSSGWNEQFF. As DNA, the CDR3 is TGTGCCTGGAGTGTTTCGTCTAGCGGGTGGAATGAGCAGTTCTTC.

This chain uses TRBV28 with TRBJ2-7; 8 positions agree with TRBD1. This CDR3 spans 15 amino acids. V lost 7 bases and J lost 3; bases outside the gene matches: 11. CDR1 MDHEN and CDR2 SYDVKM come from the germline V gene. The CDR3 loop is CASTPQGARLYEQYF. CDR3 bases: TGTGCCAGCACTCCTCAGGGGGCCAGGCTCTACGAGCAGTACTTC.

This chain connects TRBV5-6 to TRBJ1-5; the D is unclear. V dropped 1 base and J dropped 0 bases, with 5 bases sitting between them. Germline-derived CDR1 and CDR2 are SGHDT and YYEEEE. This CDR3 region has 14 residues. CDR3 loop: CASSLWISNQPQHF. The CDR3 DNA is TGTGCCAGCAGCTTGTGGATTAGCAATCAGCCCCAGCATTTT.

The chain links TRBV28 to TRBJ2-7, with TRBD2 matching over 7 bases. The CDR3 covers 17 residues. Germline V gene lookup returns CDR1 MDHEN and CDR2 SYDVKM. V lost 3 bases, J lost 2 bases, and 13 bases stayed unmatched. The CDR3 spells CASSFSRRGRGPYEQYF. CDR3 nucleotides: TGTGCCAGCAGTTTCAGCCGCCGCGGGAGAGGGCCCTACGAGCAGTACTTC.

This chain links TRBV11-3 with TRBJ2-7; D gene ambiguous. The CDR3 is 15 residues long. The V gene lost 2 bases and the J gene lost 4 bases, with 15 bases spanning the gap. CDR1 is SGHNT and CDR2 is YENEEA in the germline V gene. The CDR3 protein is CASSLLESNYYEQYF. The CDR3 nucleotides read TGTGCCAGCAGCTTACTAGAATCGAATTATTACGAGCAGTACTTC. The full variable domain, its missing parts supplied by reference TRBV11-3 and TRBJ2-7, is EAGVVQSPRYKIIEKKQPVAFWCNPISGHNTLYWYLQNLGQGPELLIRYENEEAVDDSQLPKDRFSAERLKGVDSTLKIQPAELGDSAVYLCASSLLESNYYEQYFGPGTRLTVT.

The chain has TRBV28 and TRBJ1-1; unclear D gene. The ends were cut back, 5 bases at V and 2 bases at J, with 6 bases in the middle. CDR1 MDHEN and CDR2 SYDVKM come from the germline V gene. The CDR3 loop spans 12 amino acids. The CDR3 protein is CASSISNTEAFF. As DNA, the CDR3 is TGTGCCAGCAGTATCTCTAACACTGAAGCTTTCTTT.

The J gene is TRBJ2-7, the V gene TRBV15; weak D call: TRBD2 (5 bases). The CDR3 is made up of 15 amino acids. CDR1 and CDR2 (germline): LNHNV, YYDKDF (reference sequence). The ends were cut back, 4 bases at V and 2 bases at J, with 15 bases in the middle. For the CDR3, the DNA is TGTGCCACCAGCACGCGGGCAGAAGCCCCCTACGAGCAGTACTTC. It yields the protein CATSTRAEAPYEQYF. The whole variable domain, remainder taken from reference TRBV15 and TRBJ2-7, is DAMVIQNPRYQVTQFGKPVTLSCSQTLNHNVMYWYQQKSSQAPKLLFHYYDKDFNNEADTPDNFQSRRPNTSFCFLDIRSPGLGDTAMYLCATSTRAEAPYEQYFGPGTRLTVT.

The chain couples TRBV5-1 to TRBJ2-3; the D is unclear. The CDR3 has 15 residues. V lost 3 bases to trimming and J lost 5 bases, with 16 bases between them. The germline CDR1 and CDR2 sequences are SGHRS and YFSETQ. The CDR3 here is CASSSKAPTGDTQYF. Here the CDR3 DNA reads TGCGCCAGCAGCTCCAAGGCCCCGACTGGAGATACGCAGTATTTT.

The chain links TRBV7-4 to TRBJ1-1; tentative D call: TRBD1 (5 bases). V was pared by 5 bases and J by 1 base, with 23 bases between. Per germline, CDR1 SGHVT and CDR2 SQSDAQ. This CDR3 contains 18 residues. CDR3 residues: CASSEISKVGGSNTEAFF. The CDR3 nucleotides are TGTGCCAGCAGCGAAATCTCTAAAGTCGGGGGATCGAACACTGAAGCTTTCTTT.

The rearrangement links TRBV7-3 to TRBJ1-1, with 8 bases fitting TRBD1. Germline loops: CDR1 SGHTA, CDR2 FQGTGA. After removal of 5 bases from V and 3 bases from J, the junction contained 5 bases not matched to a gene. CDR3 size: 14 residues. The CDR3 DNA sequence: TGTGCCAGCAGCCTGTACAGGGGGGACACTGAAGCTTTCTTT. It yields the protein CASSLYRGDTEAFF.

J is TRBJ2-7 and V is TRBV4-2; 16 bases match TRBD2. CDR1 and CDR2 from the germline V gene are LGHNA and YNFKEQ. With 2 bases clipped from V and 4 bases from J, the junction kept 8 bases outside the gene matches. The CDR3 is 18 amino acids. The CDR3 coding sequence is TGTGCCAGCAGCCAACCGGGACTAGCGGGAGGGCCAGGATACGAGCAGTACTTC. As protein: CASSQPGLAGGPGYEQYF.

The chain recombines TRBV5-1 with TRBJ2-4; D ambiguous. Germline CDR1 reads SGHRS; CDR2 reads YFSETQ. V was shortened by 6 bases and J by 1 base, with 14 bases between the two germline ends. The length of the CDR3 is 15 residues. CDR3 in amino acids: CASKAYPGAKNIQYF. Here the CDR3 DNA reads TGCGCCAGCAAAGCCTACCCTGGGGCCAAAAACATTCAGTACTTC.